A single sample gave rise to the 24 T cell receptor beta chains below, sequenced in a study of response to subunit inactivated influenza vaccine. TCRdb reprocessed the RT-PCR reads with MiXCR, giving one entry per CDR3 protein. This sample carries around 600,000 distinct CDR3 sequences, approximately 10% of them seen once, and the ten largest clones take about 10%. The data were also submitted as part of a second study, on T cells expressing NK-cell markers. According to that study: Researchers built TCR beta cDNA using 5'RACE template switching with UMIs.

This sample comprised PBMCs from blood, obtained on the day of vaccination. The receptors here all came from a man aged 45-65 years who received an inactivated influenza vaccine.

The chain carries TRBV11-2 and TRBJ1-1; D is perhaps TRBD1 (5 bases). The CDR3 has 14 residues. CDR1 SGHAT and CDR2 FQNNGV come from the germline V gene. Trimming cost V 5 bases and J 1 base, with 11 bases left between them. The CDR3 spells CASSPYTGNTEAFF. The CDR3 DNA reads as TGTGCCAGCAGCCCGTATACAGGGAACACTGAAGCTTTCTTT.

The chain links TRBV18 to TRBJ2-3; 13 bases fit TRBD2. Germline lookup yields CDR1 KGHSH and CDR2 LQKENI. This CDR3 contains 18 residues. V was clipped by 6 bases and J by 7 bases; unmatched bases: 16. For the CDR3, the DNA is TGTGCCAGCTCCGGACCAACCGGGACTAGCGGGAAACGAAATACGCAGTATTTT. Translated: CASSGPTGTSGKRNTQYF. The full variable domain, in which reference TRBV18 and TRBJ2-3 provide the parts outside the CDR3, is NAGVMQNPRHLVRRRGQEARLRCSPMKGHSHVYWYRQLPEEGLKFMVYLQKENIIDESGMPKERFSAEFPKEGPSILRIQQVVRGDSAAYFCASSGPTGTSGKRNTQYFGPGTRLTVL.

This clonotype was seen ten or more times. In nucleotides, the CDR3 is TGCAGCGTGGGAACAGGGGGCCCTTCTCACGAGCAGTACTTC. Translating it yields CSVGTGGPSHEQYF. The rearrangement links TRBV29-1 to TRBJ2-7, with 9 nucleotides matching TRBD1. The ends lost 6 bases at V and 5 bases at J; junction bases unmatched: 11. The CDR3 is 14 amino acids. Germline V CDR1 and CDR2: SQVTM, ANQGSEA.

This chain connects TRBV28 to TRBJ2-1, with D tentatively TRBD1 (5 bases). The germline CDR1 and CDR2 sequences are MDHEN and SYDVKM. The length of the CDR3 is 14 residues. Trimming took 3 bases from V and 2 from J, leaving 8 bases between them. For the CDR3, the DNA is TGTGCCAGCAGTTTTCTGACAGCCTACAATGAGCAGTTCTTC. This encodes CASSFLTAYNEQFF.

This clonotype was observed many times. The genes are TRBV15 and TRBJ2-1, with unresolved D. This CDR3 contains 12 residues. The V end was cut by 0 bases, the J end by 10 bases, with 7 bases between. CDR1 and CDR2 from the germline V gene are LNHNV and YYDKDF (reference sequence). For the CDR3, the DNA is TGTGCCACCAGCAGAGATATCCGGGAGCAGTTCTTC. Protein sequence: CATSRDIREQFF. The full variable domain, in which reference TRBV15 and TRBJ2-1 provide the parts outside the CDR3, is DAMVIQNPRYQVTQFGKPVTLSCSQTLNHNVMYWYQQKSSQAPKLLFHYYDKDFNNEADTPDNFQSRRPNTSFCFLDIRSPGLGDTAMYLCATSRDIREQFFGPGTRLTVL.

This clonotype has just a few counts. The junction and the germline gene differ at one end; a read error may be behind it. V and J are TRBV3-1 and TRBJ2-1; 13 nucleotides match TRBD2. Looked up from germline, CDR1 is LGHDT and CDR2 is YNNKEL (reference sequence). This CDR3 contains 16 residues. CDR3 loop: CASSEEGLAGINEQFF. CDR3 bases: TGTGCCAGCAGCGAAGAGGGACTAGCGGGAATTAATGAGCAGTTCTTC.

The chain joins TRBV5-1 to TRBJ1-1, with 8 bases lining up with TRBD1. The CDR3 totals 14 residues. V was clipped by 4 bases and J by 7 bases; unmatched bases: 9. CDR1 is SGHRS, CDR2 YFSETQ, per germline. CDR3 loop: CASSPTGGSLEAFF. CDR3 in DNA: TGCGCCAGCAGCCCCACAGGGGGGAGCCTTGAAGCTTTCTTT.

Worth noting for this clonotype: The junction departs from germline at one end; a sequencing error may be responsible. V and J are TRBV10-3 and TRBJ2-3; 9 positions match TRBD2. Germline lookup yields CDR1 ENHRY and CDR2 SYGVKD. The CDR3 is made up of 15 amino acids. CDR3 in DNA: TGTGCCTGCAGGAGCGGGGGGCAGAGCACATATACGCAGTATTTT. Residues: CACRSGGQSTYTQYF.

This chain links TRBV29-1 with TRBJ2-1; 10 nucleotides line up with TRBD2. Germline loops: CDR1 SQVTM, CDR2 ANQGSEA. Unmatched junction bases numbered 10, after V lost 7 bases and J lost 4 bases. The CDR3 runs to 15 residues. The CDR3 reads CSDSPPSGGYNEQFF. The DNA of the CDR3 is TGCAGCGACTCCCCTCCTAGCGGGGGATACAATGAGCAGTTCTTC.

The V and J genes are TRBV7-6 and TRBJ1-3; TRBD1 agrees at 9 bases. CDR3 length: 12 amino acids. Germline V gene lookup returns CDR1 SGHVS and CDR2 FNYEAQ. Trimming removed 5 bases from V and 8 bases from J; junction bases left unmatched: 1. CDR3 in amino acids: CASSRQGDTIYF. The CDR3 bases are TGTGCCAGCAGCCGACAGGGGGACACCATATATTTT. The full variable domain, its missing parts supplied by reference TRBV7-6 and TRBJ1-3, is GAGVSQSPRYKVTKRGQDVALRCDPISGHVSLYWYRQALGQGPEFLTYFNYEAQQDKSGLPNDRFSAERPEGSISTLTIQRTEQRDSAMYRCASSRQGDTIYFGEGSWLTVV.

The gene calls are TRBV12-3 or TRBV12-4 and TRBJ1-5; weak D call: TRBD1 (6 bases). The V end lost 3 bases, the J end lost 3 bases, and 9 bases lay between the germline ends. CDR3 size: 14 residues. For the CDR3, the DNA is TGTGCCAGCAGTTTGAACAGGGTCAATCAGCCCCAGCATTTT. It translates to CASSLNRVNQPQHF.

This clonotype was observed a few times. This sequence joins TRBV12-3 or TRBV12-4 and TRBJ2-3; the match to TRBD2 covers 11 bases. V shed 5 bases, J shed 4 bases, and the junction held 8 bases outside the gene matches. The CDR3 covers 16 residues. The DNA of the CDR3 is TGTGCCAGCAGTACCCTGACTAGCGGGGTGGCAGATACGCAGTATTTT. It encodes CASSTLTSGVADTQYF.

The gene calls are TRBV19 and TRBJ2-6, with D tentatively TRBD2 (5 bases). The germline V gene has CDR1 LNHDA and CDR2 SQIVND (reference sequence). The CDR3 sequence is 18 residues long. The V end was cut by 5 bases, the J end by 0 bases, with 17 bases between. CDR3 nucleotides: TGTGCCAGTAGTCCGGATCGGCGGGCGTTCTCTGGGGCCAACGTCCTGACTTTC. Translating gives CASSPDRRAFSGANVLTF.

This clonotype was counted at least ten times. The CDR3: CASSAGQLNTEAFF. Written as DNA, the CDR3 is TGCGCCAGCAGCGCCGGGCAGCTGAACACTGAAGCTTTCTTT. The rearrangement uses TRBV5-1 and TRBJ1-1; D is undetermined. The V and J ends lost 4 bases and 0 bases respectively, with 10 bases between them. This CDR3 has 14 residues. The germline gives CDR1 SGHRS, CDR2 YFSETQ.

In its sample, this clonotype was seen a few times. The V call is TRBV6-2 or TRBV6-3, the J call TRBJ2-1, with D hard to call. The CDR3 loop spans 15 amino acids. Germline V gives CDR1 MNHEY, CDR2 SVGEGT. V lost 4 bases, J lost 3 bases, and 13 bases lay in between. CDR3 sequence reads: CASSFLGGNYNEQFF. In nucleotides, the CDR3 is TGTGCCAGCAGTTTTCTGGGTGGGAACTACAATGAGCAGTTCTTC.

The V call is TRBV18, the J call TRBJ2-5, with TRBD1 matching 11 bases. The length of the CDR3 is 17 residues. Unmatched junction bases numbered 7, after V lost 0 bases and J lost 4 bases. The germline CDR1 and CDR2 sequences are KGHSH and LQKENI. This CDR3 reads CASSPPGQGAWGETQYF. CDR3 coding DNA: TGTGCCAGCTCACCACCTGGACAGGGGGCTTGGGGAGAGACCCAGTACTTC.

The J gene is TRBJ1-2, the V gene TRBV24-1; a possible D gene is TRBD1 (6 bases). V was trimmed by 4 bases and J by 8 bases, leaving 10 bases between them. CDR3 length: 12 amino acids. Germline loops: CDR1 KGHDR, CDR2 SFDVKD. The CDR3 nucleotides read TGTGCCACCAGTGACCCCGACAGGGGCTACACCTTC. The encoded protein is CATSDPDRGYTF.

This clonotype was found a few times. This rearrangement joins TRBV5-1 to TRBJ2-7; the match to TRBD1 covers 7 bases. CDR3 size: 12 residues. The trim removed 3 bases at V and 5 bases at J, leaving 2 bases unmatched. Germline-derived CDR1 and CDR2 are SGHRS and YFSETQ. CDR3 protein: CASSSTGDEQYF. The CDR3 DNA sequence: TGCGCCAGCAGCTCAACAGGGGACGAGCAGTACTTC. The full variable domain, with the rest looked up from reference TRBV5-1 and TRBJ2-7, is KAGVTQTPRYLIKTRGQQVTLSCSPISGHRSVSWYQQTPGQGLQFLFEYFSETQRNKGNFPGRFSGRQFSNSRSEMNVSTLELGDSALYLCASSSTGDEQYFGPGTRLTVT.

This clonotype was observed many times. DNA for the CDR3: TGTGCCAGCAGTTGGGACAGGGGGACCGGGGAGCTGTTTTTT. It codes for CASSWDRGTGELFF. V gene TRBV2 combines with J gene TRBJ2-2; 11 bases agree with TRBD1. The CDR3 length is 14 residues. J lost 5 bases, V lost 5 bases, and 1 base had no gene match. Germline lookup yields CDR1 SNHLY and CDR2 FYNNEI.

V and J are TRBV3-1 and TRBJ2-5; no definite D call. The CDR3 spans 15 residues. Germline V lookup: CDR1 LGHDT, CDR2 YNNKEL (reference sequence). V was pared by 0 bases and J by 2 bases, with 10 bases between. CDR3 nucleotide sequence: TGTGCCAGCAGCCAAGAACTGGGCAGGCAAGAGACCCAGTACTTC. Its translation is CASSQELGRQETQYF.

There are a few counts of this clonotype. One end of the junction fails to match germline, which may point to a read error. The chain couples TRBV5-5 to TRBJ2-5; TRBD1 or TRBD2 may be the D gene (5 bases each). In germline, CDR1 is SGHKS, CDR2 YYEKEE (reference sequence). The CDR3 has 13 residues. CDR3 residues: CASSLGLGGGDNF. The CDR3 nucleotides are TGTGCCAGCAGCTTGGGTCTTGGTGGGGGAGATAACTTC.

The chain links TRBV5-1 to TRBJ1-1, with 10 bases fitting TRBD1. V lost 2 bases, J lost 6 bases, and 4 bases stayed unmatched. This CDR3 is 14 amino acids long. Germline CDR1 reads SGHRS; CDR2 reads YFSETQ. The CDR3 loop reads CASSLDRGRAEAFF. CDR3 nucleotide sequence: TGCGCCAGCAGCTTAGACAGGGGGCGGGCTGAAGCTTTCTTT. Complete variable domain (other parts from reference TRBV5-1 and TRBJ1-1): KAGVTQTPRYLIKTRGQQVTLSCSPISGHRSVSWYQQTPGQGLQFLFEYFSETQRNKGNFPGRFSGRQFSNSRSEMNVSTLELGDSALYLCASSLDRGRAEAFFGQGTRLTVV.

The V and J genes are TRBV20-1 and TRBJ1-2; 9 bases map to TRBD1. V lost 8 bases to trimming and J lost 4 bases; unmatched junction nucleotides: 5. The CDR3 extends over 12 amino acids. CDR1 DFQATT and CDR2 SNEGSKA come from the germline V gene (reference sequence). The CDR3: CSNNRGLYGYTF. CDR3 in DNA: TGCAGTAACAACAGGGGGCTCTATGGCTACACCTTC.

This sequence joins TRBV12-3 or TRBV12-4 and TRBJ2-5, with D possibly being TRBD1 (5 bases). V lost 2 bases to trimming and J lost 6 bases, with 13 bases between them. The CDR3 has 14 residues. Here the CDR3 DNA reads TGTGCCAGCAGTTTAACCGCAGGGATACAGACCCAGTACTTC. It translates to CASSLTAGIQTQYF.